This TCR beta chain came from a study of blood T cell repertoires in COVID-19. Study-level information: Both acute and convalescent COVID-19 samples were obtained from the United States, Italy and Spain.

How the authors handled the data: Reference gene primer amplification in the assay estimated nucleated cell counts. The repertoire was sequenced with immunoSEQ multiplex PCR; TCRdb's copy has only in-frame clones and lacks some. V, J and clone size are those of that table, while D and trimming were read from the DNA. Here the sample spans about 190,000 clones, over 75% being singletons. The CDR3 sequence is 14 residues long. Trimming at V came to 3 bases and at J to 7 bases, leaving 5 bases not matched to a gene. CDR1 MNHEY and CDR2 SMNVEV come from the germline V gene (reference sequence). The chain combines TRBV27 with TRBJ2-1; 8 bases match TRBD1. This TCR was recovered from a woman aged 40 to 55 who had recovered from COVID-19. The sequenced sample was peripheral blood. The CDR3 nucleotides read TGTGCCAGCAGTTTGGGTACAGGGGGGAATGAGCAGTTCTTC. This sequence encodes CASSLGTGGNEQFF.